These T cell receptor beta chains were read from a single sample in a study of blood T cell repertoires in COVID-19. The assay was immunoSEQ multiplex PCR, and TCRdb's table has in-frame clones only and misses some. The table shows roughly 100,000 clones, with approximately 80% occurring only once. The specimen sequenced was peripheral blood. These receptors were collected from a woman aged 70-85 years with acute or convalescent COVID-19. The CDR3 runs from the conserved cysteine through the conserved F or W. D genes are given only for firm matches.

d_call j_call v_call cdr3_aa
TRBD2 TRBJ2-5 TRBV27 CASSPGGGQETQYF
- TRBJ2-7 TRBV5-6 CASSLGGRLGRYEQYF
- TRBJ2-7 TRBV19 CASSIRSTEGTNYEQYF
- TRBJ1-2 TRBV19 CASSSTSTASYGYTF
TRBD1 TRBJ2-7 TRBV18 CASSPPGQGVGEQYF
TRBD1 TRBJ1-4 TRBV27 CASSSWGQGNEKLFF
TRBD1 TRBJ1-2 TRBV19 CASRETGGDYGYTF
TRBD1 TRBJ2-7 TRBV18 CASSPGQDFGEQYF
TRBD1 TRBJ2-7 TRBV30 CAWSLGTGLSYEQYF
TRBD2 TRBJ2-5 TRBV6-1 CASSEAGTSDETQYF
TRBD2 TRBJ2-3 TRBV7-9 CASSLVAGGTDTQYF
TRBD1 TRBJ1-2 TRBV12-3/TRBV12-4 CASTWDRVYGYTF
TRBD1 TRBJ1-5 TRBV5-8 CASSLTRDRGQPQHF
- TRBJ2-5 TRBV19 CASTEAGRETQYF
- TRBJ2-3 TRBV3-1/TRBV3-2 CASSPGLSTDTQYF
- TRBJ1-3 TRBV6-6 CASSPSLSGNTIYF
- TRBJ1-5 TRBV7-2 CASSSQGTNQPQHF
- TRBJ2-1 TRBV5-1 CASSLERGTTYNEQFF
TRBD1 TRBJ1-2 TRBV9 CASSPGTGEYDGYTF